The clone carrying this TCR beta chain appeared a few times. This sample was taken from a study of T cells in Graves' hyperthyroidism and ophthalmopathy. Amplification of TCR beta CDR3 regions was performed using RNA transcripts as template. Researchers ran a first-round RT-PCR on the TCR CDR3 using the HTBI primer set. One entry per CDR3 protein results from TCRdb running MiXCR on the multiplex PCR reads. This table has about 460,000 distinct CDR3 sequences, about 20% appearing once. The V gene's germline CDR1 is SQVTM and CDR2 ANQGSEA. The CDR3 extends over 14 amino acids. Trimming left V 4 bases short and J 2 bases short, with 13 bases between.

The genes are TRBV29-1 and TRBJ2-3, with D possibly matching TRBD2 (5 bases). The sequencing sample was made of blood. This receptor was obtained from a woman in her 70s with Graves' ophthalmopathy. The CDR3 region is CSVGRGRDTDTQYF. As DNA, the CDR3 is TGCAGCGTTGGTCGGGGAAGGGACACAGATACGCAGTATTTT.